Shown below are 17 T cell receptor beta chains from a single sample sequenced in a study of T cells expressing NK-cell markers. For each CDR3 protein, TCRdb gives one entry from its re-call of the 5' RACE reads, without DNA. In total, the table holds roughly 380,000 distinct CDR3 sequences. The specimen was blood T cells: a sorted CD56 or NKG2C T cell subset, CD4+ or CD8+ T cells, or bulk PBMC T cells (not recorded which). These TCRs come from a man aged 18-70 years in good health.

The chain recombines TRBV6-5 with TRBJ2-3; the D call of TRBD1 rests on TCRdb alone, since no DNA is present to check it. The germline V gene has CDR1 MNHEY and CDR2 SVGAGI. This CDR3 is 17 amino acids long. The CDR3 sequence: CASSYLGGGLGTDTQYF.

The rearrangement uses TRBV7-8 and TRBJ2-2. Germline V gene lookup returns CDR1 SGHVS and CDR2 FQNEAQ. The CDR3 has 16 residues. The CDR3 sequence: CASSLVWAFGTGELFF.

The V gene is TRBV6-6, the J gene TRBJ2-5; absent DNA, TCRdb's TRBD2 call cannot be checked. CDR1 MNHNY and CDR2 SVGAGI come from the germline V gene (reference sequence). The CDR3 length is 13 residues. The CDR3 protein is CASGRGASETQYF.

The rearrangement joins TRBV5-1 to TRBJ2-1; the TCRdb call, TRBD2, lacks DNA for checking. Germline CDR1 SGHRS, CDR2 YFSETQ. The CDR3 spans 15 residues. CDR3 sequence reads: CASTLAPPSYNEQFF. The variable domain in full, with the rest retrieved from reference TRBV5-1 and TRBJ2-1, is KAGVTQTPRYLIKTRGQQVTLSCSPISGHRSVSWYQQTPGQGLQFLFEYFSETQRNKGNFPGRFSGRQFSNSRSEMNVSTLELGDSALYLCASTLAPPSYNEQFFGPGTRLTVL.

The chain joins TRBV9 to TRBJ2-3; TCRdb indicates TRBD2, and absent DNA this call remains unverified. Germline CDR1 reads SGDLS; CDR2 reads YYNGEE. The CDR3 contains 15 residues. CDR3 loop: CASSVWREFTDTQYF.

The chain couples TRBV20-1 to TRBJ2-4; there is no DNA to check the TCRdb D call of TRBD2. Germline lookup yields CDR1 DFQATT and CDR2 SNEGSKA (reference sequence). This CDR3 spans 12 amino acids. CDR3 amino acids: CSAGRDGHIQYF.

The chain joins TRBV20-1 to TRBJ1-6; TCRdb lists TRBD1, though no DNA is available to test this call. Germline assignment: CDR1 DFQATT and CDR2 SNEGSKA (reference sequence). This CDR3 is 14 amino acids long. This chain's CDR3 is CSAPDRGSSSPLHF.

The chain couples TRBV5-1 to TRBJ2-5; as DNA is missing, the TRBD1 call by TCRdb cannot be tested. The CDR3 covers 17 residues. Germline assignment: CDR1 SGHRS and CDR2 YFSETQ. Here the CDR3 reads CASSSLRGGNLQETQYF.

The gene calls are TRBV12-3 or TRBV12-4 and TRBJ1-6; there is no DNA to check the TCRdb D call of TRBD1. The length of the CDR3 is 15 residues. The CDR3 sequence is CASSLNRGVGSPLHF.

The V call is TRBV7-2, the J call TRBJ2-5; TCRdb calls TRBD2, which cannot be checked without DNA. The CDR3 loop spans 17 amino acids. Germline assignment: CDR1 SGHTA and CDR2 FQGNSA. CDR3 region: CASSFWLAGGQGETQYF.

This sequence joins TRBV6-6 and TRBJ1-6; TCRdb's D gene call, TRBD1, goes unchecked for lack of DNA. Germline-derived CDR1 and CDR2 are MNHNY and SVGAGI (reference sequence). CDR3 length equals 13 residues. This CDR3 is CASRRQENSPLHF.

The chain uses TRBV30 and TRBJ2-5; TCRdb names TRBD1, which stays unverified in the absence of DNA. This CDR3 region has 16 residues. Germline assignment: CDR1 GTSNPN and CDR2 SVGIG (reference sequence). CDR3 protein: CAWSGPQTGGGETQYF.

This chain joins TRBV6-5 and TRBJ2-3; TCRdb selects TRBD1, and the lack of DNA leaves this call unchecked. Per germline, CDR1 MNHEY and CDR2 SVGAGI. This CDR3 is built from 14 residues. This chain's CDR3 is CASSSQGASNTQYF.

CDR3 sequence reads: CASSPGLDLSEQYF. This chain connects TRBV3-1 to TRBJ2-7; TCRdb calls TRBD2, which cannot be checked without DNA. The germline CDR1 and CDR2 sequences are LGHDT and YNNKEL (reference sequence). The CDR3 length is 14 residues.

This chain joins TRBV7-9 and TRBJ1-2. The germline V gene has CDR1 SEHNR and CDR2 FQNEAQ (reference sequence). CDR3 length: 11 amino acids. CDR3 sequence: CASSSGYGYTF.

The chain links TRBV7-2 to TRBJ2-2; there is no DNA to check the TCRdb D call of TRBD2. Germline CDR1 reads SGHTA; CDR2 reads FQGNSA. The CDR3 length is 15 residues. CDR3 residues: CASKFGLAGTGELFF.

This rearrangement joins TRBV11-1 to TRBJ2-1; TCRdb outputs TRBD2, but without DNA this stays unchecked. The CDR3 has 20 amino acids. CDR1 and CDR2 (germline): SGHAT, FQDESV (reference sequence). The CDR3 loop reads CASSLDGLRAGWSSYNEQFF. Looking up the rest from reference TRBV11-1 and TRBJ2-1 gives the full variable domain: EAEVAQSPRYKITEKSQAVAFWCDPISGHATLYWYRQILGQGPELLVQFQDESVVDDSQLPKDRFSAERLKGVDSTLKIQPAELGDSAMYLCASSLDGLRAGWSSYNEQFFGPGTRLTVL.